This T cell receptor (beta chain) was observed in a study of T cell responses to AZD1222 COVID-19 vaccine. Whole-study results and caveats: With two AZD1222 doses given, Spike-specific TCR breadth and depth both rose. Repertoire sampling occurred only after the peak T cell response.

Regarding this clone: Its antigen is undetermined.

Profiling relied on immunoSEQ multiplex PCR, and the TCRdb table lists in-frame clones only, not all of them. The profile shows over 140,000 clones, 80% to 95% of them singletons. This material consisted of peripheral blood, taken 28 days after the second AZD1222 dose. The sequence was collected from an adult who received the AZD1222 COVID-19 vaccine.

The CDR3 region is CASRSDGSRRMNTEAFF. CDR3 in DNA: TGTGCCAGCAGGTCTGACGGATCCAGACGGATGAACACTGAAGCTTTCTTT. The rearrangement links TRBV28 to TRBJ1-1; D is uncertain. The CDR3 is made up of 17 amino acids. In germline, CDR1 is MDHEN, CDR2 SYDVKM. Trimming stripped 6 bases from V and 0 bases from J, with 20 bases between.